Given below is one TCR beta chain in context. Authors' analysis steps: It was from reference gene primer amplification that nucleated cell counts were estimated. Clones were read by immunoSEQ multiplex PCR, and TCRdb kept only the in-frame ones, dropping some. Clone size and V and J calls were adopted from that table, with D and trimming inferred from the DNA. The table shows 150,000 to 200,000 clones, with 90% occurring only once. The sample belongs to a study of blood T cell repertoires in COVID-19. At the level of the study: The United States, Italy and Spain provided the acute and convalescent COVID-19 samples. PBMCs, B-cell-depleted T cells, or T cells provided the cDNA or gDNA that made up the material.

The length of the CDR3 is 14 residues. With 1 base removed from V and 0 bases from J, the gap between germline ends came to 6 bases. Germline-derived CDR1 and CDR2 are MNHEY and SVGAGI. Input material: peripheral blood. The receptor was derived from a man in his forties or fifties with acute or convalescent COVID-19. This rearrangement joins TRBV6-5 to TRBJ1-1, with D uncertain. The DNA for the CDR3 is TGTGCCAGCAGTTACTTAACAGTGAACACTGAAGCTTTCTTT. This codes for CASSYLTVNTEAFF.